The 14 T cell receptor beta chains presented below share a single source sample, sequenced in a study of blood T cell repertoires in COVID-19. The table came from immunoSEQ multiplex PCR; TCRdb's copy has only in-frame clones and leaves some out. This sample has roughly 160,000 clones, with 81% found just once. Sequencing was performed on PBMCs or T cells enriched from blood (not recorded which). Receptors were obtained from a woman in her forties with acute COVID-19.

The V gene is TRBV3-1 (or the pseudogene TRBV3-2), the J gene TRBJ1-5, with 10 bases aligning to TRBD1. This CDR3 comprises 14 residues. From germline, CDR1 is LGHDT and CDR2 YNNKEL (reference sequence). Trimming cost V 3 bases and J 6 bases; bases outside gene matches: 2. The CDR3 loop is CASSQGQGRQPQHF. CDR3 in DNA: TGTGCCAGCAGCCAGGGACAGGGGCGTCAGCCCCAGCATTTT.

The chain recombines TRBV6-2 or TRBV6-3 with TRBJ2-5; D ambiguous. Germline V CDR1 and CDR2: MNHEY, SVGEGT. V was shortened by 5 bases and J by 3 bases, with 4 bases between the two germline ends. The CDR3 spans 11 residues. The CDR3 sequence is CASSIKETQYF. CDR3 DNA: TGTGCCAGCAGTATAAAAGAGACCCAGTACTTC.

The chain uses TRBV5-1 and TRBJ2-7; TRBD2 matches at 12 bases. In germline, CDR1 is SGHRS, CDR2 YFSETQ. There are 15 residues in the CDR3. The V gene end was trimmed by 7 bases and the J gene end by 11 bases; junction bases not matched to a gene: 16. The CDR3 DNA follows: TGCGCCAGCTCCCCGTTGACTAGCGGGGGCTCTACGAAGTACTTC. Translating gives CASSPLTSGGSTKYF.

This clone was seen only a few times. The junction departs from the called germline gene at one end, perhaps through a read error. The gene calls are TRBV5-1 and TRBJ2-1; perhaps TRBD2 as D (6 bases). Germline CDR1 reads SGHRS; CDR2 reads YFSETQ. The CDR3 is made up of 16 amino acids. CDR3 sequence (DNA): TGCGCCAGCAGCTTGTGGGGGGAGGTCTCCAACAATGAGCAGTTCTTC. Its translation is CASSLWGEVSNNEQFF.

V gene TRBV7-9 combines with J gene TRBJ2-5; possible D gene TRBD1, 5 bases. The V and J ends lost 6 bases and 3 bases respectively, with 8 bases between them. This CDR3 spans 12 amino acids. Germline V lookup: CDR1 SEHNR, CDR2 FQNEAQ (reference sequence). CDR3 sequence reads: CASRSTEETQYF. Here the CDR3 DNA reads TGTGCCAGCAGATCGACAGAAGAGACCCAGTACTTC.

CDR3 sequence (DNA): TGTGCCAGCACCGGCAGGGGGGACAATCAGCCCCAGCATTTT. This translates into CASTGRGDNQPQHF. V and J are TRBV2 and TRBJ1-5; the match to TRBD1 covers 7 bases. The CDR3 covers 14 residues. Germline V gene lookup returns CDR1 SNHLY and CDR2 FYNNEI. The J segment lost 3 bases and the V segment lost 7 bases, leaving 6 bases of the junction unmatched.

V is TRBV29-1 and J is TRBJ2-3, with no clear D. V was pared by 7 bases and J by 2 bases, with 7 bases between. The germline gives CDR1 SQVTM, CDR2 ANQGSEA. There are 11 residues in the CDR3. This CDR3 is CSAYFTDTQYF. As DNA, the CDR3 is TGCAGCGCGTACTTCACAGATACGCAGTATTTT.

The chain has TRBV9 and TRBJ2-7, with D possibly TRBD1 on 6 matching bases. The CDR3 runs to 15 residues. Trimming pared 0 bases from V and 5 bases from J, leaving 15 bases between. Germline values: CDR1 SGDLS, CDR2 YYNGEE. The CDR3 region is CASSVGQGPIDEQYF. DNA of the CDR3: TGTGCCAGCAGCGTAGGGCAGGGGCCCATCGACGAGCAGTACTTC.

The chain carries TRBV7-2 and TRBJ2-1; possible D gene TRBD1, 5 bases. CDR3 length equals 16 residues. Trimming left V 5 bases short and J 10 bases short, with 24 bases between. Per the germline V gene, CDR1 is SGHTA and CDR2 is FQGNSA. Written as DNA, the CDR3 is TGTGCCAGCAGCCCTGGGGCGACAGTTTTGGAAGGAGAGCAGTTCTTC. This encodes CASSPGATVLEGEQFF.

V is TRBV27 and J is TRBJ2-7; no clear D. This CDR3 region has 13 residues. Trimming removed 6 bases from V and 2 bases from J, with 11 bases in between. Germline V lookup: CDR1 MNHEY, CDR2 SMNVEV (reference sequence). CDR3 coding DNA: TGTGCCAGCAGCGCGAAAAGTACCTACGAGCAGTACTTC. Translating gives CASSAKSTYEQYF.

The rearrangement joins TRBV5-5 to TRBJ2-1; weak D call: TRBD2 (5 bases). Germline assignment: CDR1 SGHKS and CDR2 YYEKEE (reference sequence). This CDR3 is 16 amino acids long. V was pared by 0 bases and J by 7 bases, with 17 bases between. DNA for the CDR3: TGTGCCAGCAGCTTGGTGGTTAGCGTCGCGAGGAATGAGCAGTTCTTC. Translating it yields CASSLVVSVARNEQFF.

The chain has TRBV3-1 (or the pseudogene TRBV3-2) and TRBJ1-1, with D uncertain. This CDR3 region has 15 residues. Germline V gene sequence: CDR1 LGHDT, CDR2 YNNKEL (reference sequence). V lost 2 bases and J 1 base, leaving 11 bases between the germline ends. The CDR3 sequence: CASSQRIVRNTEAFF. The CDR3 DNA is TGTGCCAGCAGCCAAAGAATAGTGCGGAACACTGAAGCTTTCTTT.

The gene calls are TRBV29-1 and TRBJ1-1; TRBD1 is a possible D gene (5 bases). CDR1 SQVTM and CDR2 ANQGSEA come from the germline V gene. This CDR3 contains 13 residues. V lost 4 bases and J lost 2, with 11 bases in between. For the CDR3, the DNA is TGCAGCGTTGCGTGGACACGCAACACTGAAGCTTTCTTT. Translation gives CSVAWTRNTEAFF.

The chain employs TRBV30 and TRBJ2-7; TRBD2 matches at 7 bases. Trimming cost V 7 bases and J 1 base; bases outside gene matches: 13. Germline-derived CDR1 and CDR2 are GTSNPN and SVGIG (reference sequence). The CDR3 covers 15 residues. CDR3: CAFIPGTMRSYEQYF. CDR3 nucleotide sequence: TGTGCCTTCATCCCCGGGACTATGAGATCCTACGAGCAGTACTTC.